This TCR beta chain was identified in a study of shared clonotypes between healthy human individuals. General study results and limits: Despite large depth, sorted-subset datasets appeared incompletely sequenced.

Germline V gene sequence: CDR1 KGHSH, CDR2 LQKENI. The CDR3 is 14 amino acids. V dropped 3 bases and J dropped 8; count of bases not matched to a gene: 6. Method: immunoSEQ multiplex PCR; TCRdb's copy keeps in-frame clones and lacks some. This table holds 2 million to 3 million clones, roughly 93% found once. On this clone itself: Antigen unknown.

The sequence came from a man aged 18 to 30 in good health. Some clones in this sample may be carry-over from other donors' samples. The material sequenced was naive CD4+ T cells from PBMCs. Documented subset: CD45RA+ positively selected. The chain links TRBV18 to TRBJ1-4; 7 bases align to TRBD1. The CDR3 bases are TGTGCCAGCTCACCTAACAGGGGTGACGAAAAACTGTTTTTT. Its protein product is CASSPNRGDEKLFF.